The source of this T cell receptor (beta chain) is a study of cytomegalovirus exposure and HLA in healthy donors. Study results and caveats: In an earlier analysis, most TCR beta V segments were productive about 87% or about 30% of the time. It was reported that the classifier diagnosed cytomegalovirus status with high specificity and sensitivity in both the original and validation cohorts.

Primers for the PCR totalled 60 Vbeta and 13 Jbeta. Sequencing was performed with immunoSEQ multiplex PCR; in TCRdb, only in-frame clones are kept and a portion is missing. The sample contains 200,000 to 250,000 clones, over 75% of which appear only once. The trim removed 1 base at V and 1 base at J, leaving 4 bases unmatched. Germline V gene sequence: CDR1 MGHDK, CDR2 SYGVNS. The CDR3 runs to 15 residues. A word on this clone: The antigen is not known.

The sequencing sample was made of PBMCs. The TCR comes from a human donor in good health. The chain uses TRBV25-1 and TRBJ2-7, with 7 positions matching TRBD1. CDR3 nucleotide sequence: TGTGCCAGCAGTGAATCTGGGACAGATTCCTACGAGCAGTACTTC. Translation gives CASSESGTDSYEQYF.